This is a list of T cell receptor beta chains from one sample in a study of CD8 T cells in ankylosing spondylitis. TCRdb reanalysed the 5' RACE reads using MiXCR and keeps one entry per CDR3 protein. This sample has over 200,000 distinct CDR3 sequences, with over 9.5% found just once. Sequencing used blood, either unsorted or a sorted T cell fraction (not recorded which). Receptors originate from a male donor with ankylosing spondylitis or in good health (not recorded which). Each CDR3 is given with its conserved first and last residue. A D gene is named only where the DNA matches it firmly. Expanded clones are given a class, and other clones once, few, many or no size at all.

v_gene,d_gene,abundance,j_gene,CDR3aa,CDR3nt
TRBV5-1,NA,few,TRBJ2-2,CASSLAGTPDAGELFF,TGCGCCAGCAGCTTGGCCGGGACACCGGACGCCGGGGAGCTGTTTTTT
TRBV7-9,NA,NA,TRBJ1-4,CASSLAQGLDEKLFF,TGTGCCAGCAGCTTAGCTCAGGGTCTCGATGAAAAACTGTTTTTT
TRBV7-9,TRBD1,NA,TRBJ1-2,CASSFNGQGDYGYPF,TGTGCCAGCAGCTTTAATGGACAGGGGGACTATGGCTACCCCTTC
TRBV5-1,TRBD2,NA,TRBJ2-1,CASSPTGTSGGEQFF,TGCGCCAGCAGCCCCACCGGGACTAGCGGGGGGGAGCAGTTCTTC
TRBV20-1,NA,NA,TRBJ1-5,CSAHDRESAPNNQPQHF,TGCAGTGCTCATGACCGGGAGAGCGCCCCTAATAATCAGCCCCAGCATTTT
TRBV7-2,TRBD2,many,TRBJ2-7,CASSLAPASGGYEQYF,TGTGCCAGCAGCTTAGCGCCGGCTAGCGGGGGTTACGAGCAGTACTTC
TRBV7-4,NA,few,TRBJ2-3,CASSLDGSDTQYF,TGTGCCAGCAGCTTAGATGGGTCGGATACGCAGTATTTT
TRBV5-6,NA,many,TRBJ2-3,CASSPLAEGAGLRSSF,TGTGCCAGCAGCCCCTTGGCCGAGGGGGCGGGGCTACGCAGTTCTTTT
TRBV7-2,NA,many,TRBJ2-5,CASSRGSREETQYF,TGTGCCAGCAGCCGCGGGTCCAGGGAAGAGACCCAGTACTTC
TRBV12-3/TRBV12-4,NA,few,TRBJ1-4,CASSFGAQGEKLFF,TGTGCCAGCAGTTTCGGGGCCCAGGGGGAAAAACTGTTTTTT
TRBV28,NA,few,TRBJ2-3,CASSLYAWAVSTDTQYF,TGTGCCAGCAGTTTATACGCCTGGGCAGTGAGCACAGATACGCAGTATTTT
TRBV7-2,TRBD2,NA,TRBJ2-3,CASSRTSGATDTQYF,TGTGCCAGCAGCCGGACTAGCGGGGCCACAGATACGCAGTATTTT
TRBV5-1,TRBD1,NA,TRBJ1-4,CASSSEGVGGAREKLFF,TGCGCCAGCAGCTCGGAGGGGGTAGGGGGCGCGCGTGAAAAACTGTTTTTT
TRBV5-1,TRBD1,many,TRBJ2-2,CASSLETGVPGELFF,TGCGCCAGCAGCTTGGAGACAGGGGTTCCCGGGGAGCTGTTTTTT
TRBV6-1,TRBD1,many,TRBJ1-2,CASSSPGQFFYGYTF,TGTGCCAGCAGCTCCCCGGGACAGTTTTTCTATGGCTACACCTTC